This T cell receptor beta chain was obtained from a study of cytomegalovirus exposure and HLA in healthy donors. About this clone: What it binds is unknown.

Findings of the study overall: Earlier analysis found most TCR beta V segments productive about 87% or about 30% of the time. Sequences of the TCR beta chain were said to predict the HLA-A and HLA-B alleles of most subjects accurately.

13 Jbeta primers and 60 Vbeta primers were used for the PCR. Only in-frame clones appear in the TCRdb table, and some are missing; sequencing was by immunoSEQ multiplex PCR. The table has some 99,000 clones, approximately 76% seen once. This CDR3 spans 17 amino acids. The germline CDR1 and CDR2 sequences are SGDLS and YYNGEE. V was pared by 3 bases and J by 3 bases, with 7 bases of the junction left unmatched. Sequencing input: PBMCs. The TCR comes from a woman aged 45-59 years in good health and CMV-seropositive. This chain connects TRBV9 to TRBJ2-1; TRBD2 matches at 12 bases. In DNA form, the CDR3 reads TGTGCCAGCAGCGCCCGACTAGCGGGGGAACGCTACAATGAGCAGTTCTTC. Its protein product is CASSARLAGERYNEQFF.